This T cell receptor beta chain stems from a study of cytomegalovirus exposure and HLA in healthy donors. About the research overall: A prior analysis found about 110 million unique TCR beta sequences from some 190 million T cells.

The length of the CDR3 is 14 residues. J was trimmed by 5 bases and V by 5 bases; bases with no gene match: 8. Germline CDR1 MNHEY, CDR2 SMNVEV (reference sequence). A multiplex PCR was run with 60 Vbeta primers and 13 Jbeta primers. The table came from immunoSEQ multiplex PCR; TCRdb's copy has only in-frame clones and leaves some out. The sample has about 160,000 clones, 80% seen once; the top ten hold roughly 4.4%. In this sample, this clone turned up once. The receptor was derived from a man aged 30-40 years in good health and CMV-seronegative. The sequenced sample consisted of PBMCs. The V gene is TRBV27, the J gene TRBJ2-7; 8 positions agree with TRBD1. This CDR3 reads CASSPTPDRDEQYF. The CDR3, as DNA: TGTGCCAGCAGTCCAACTCCGGACAGGGACGAGCAGTACTTC.